This T cell receptor beta chain was identified in a study of CD8 T cells in Susac syndrome. General study findings and limits: Individuals included in the TCR sequencing and HLA analysis were acknowledged by the study to be relatively few in number.

The CDR3 is 14 residues long. Germline assignment: CDR1 DFQATT and CDR2 SNEGSKA (reference sequence). V shed 8 bases, J shed 0 bases, and the junction held 2 bases outside the gene matches. A note on this clonotype: Its specificity is not known.

RNA, at roughly 0.5 to 1 ug, was reverse transcribed with random hexamers. One entry per CDR3 protein, called by TCRdb with MiXCR from the immunoSEQ multiplex PCR reads. The sample has more than 95,000 distinct CDR3 sequences, just under 95% seen once; the top ten hold 0.065% to 0.1%. The source is a human donor in good health. The chain is built from TRBV20-1 and TRBJ2-1; 12 positions match TRBD2. Specimen: CD4+ T cells from PBMCs. This CDR3 reads CSTTSGSSYNEQFF. CDR3 bases: TGCAGTACGACTAGCGGGAGCTCCTACAATGAGCAGTTCTTC.